This T cell receptor (beta chain) originates from a study of regulatory T cells in long-lasting Graves disease. Sample time point: newly diagnosed GD, antithyroid drugs for less than 3 months. Isolated PBMC RNA provided the starting material for the TCR library. Libraries of TCR beta came from iRepertoire HTBI primers plus Arm-PCR of CDR3 regions. MiXCR was run by TCRdb on the multiplex PCR reads, yielding one entry per CDR3 protein. In the table there are hundreds of thousands of distinct CDR3 sequences, approximately 13% of which are singletons. In regard to this clonotype: No antigen is known for it.

Study outcomes and limitations: The work looked only at peripheral blood and did not look at thyroid tissue.

These data were also filed under a second study, of T cells in Graves' hyperthyroidism and ophthalmopathy. That work contributes: The TCR CDR3 first-round RT-PCR relied on the HTBI primer set.

The origin of this receptor is a man under 40 with Graves disease. The sequencing here drew on peripheral blood mononuclear cells (PBMCs), taken at new diagnosis, from a patient treated with antithyroid drugs.

CDR3 nucleotide sequence: TGTGCCAGCAGCTCCATAGCTCCAAGCGAGCAGTTCTTC. Its protein is CASSSIAPSEQFF. This chain connects TRBV7-2 to TRBJ2-1; D gene ambiguous. Trimming cost V 4 bases and J 10 bases, with 14 bases left between them. CDR1 and CDR2 (germline): SGHTA, FQGNSA. There are 13 residues in the CDR3.